Listed here are 31 T cell receptor beta chains from one sample, sequenced in a study of cytomegalovirus exposure and HLA in healthy donors. Profiled with immunoSEQ multiplex PCR; TCRdb holds only in-frame clones, not every one. The sample carries roughly 95,000 clones, about 85% recorded once. The sequencing sample was made of PBMCs. The receptors here all came from a man between 18 and 29 years old in good health and CMV-seropositive.

The chain recombines TRBV5-6 with TRBJ2-7; D is unclear. V was shortened by 0 bases and J by 3 bases, with 7 bases between the two germline ends. From germline, CDR1 is SGHDT and CDR2 YYEEEE. The CDR3 consists of 13 residues. The CDR3 loop reads CASSLDVSYEQYF. DNA of the CDR3: TGTGCCAGCAGCTTGGATGTGAGCTACGAGCAGTACTTC. The full variable domain, completed using reference TRBV5-6 and TRBJ2-7, is DAGVTQSPTHLIKTRGQQVTLRCSPKSGHDTVSWYQQALGQGPQFIFQYYEEEERQRGNFPDRFSGHQFPNYSSELNVNALLLGDSALYLCASSLDVSYEQYFGPGTRLTVT.

The chain carries TRBV10-1 and TRBJ2-2; the D gene is possibly TRBD1 (6 bases). The CDR3 is 15 residues long. CDR1 and CDR2 from the germline V gene are WNHNN and SYGVQD (reference sequence). V shed 3 bases and J shed 5 bases, with 13 bases lying between them. CDR3 in amino acids: CASSEGGQVTGELFF. In nucleotides, the CDR3 is TGCGCCAGCAGTGAAGGGGGACAAGTGACCGGGGAGCTGTTTTTT.

The rearrangement joins TRBV6-4 to TRBJ2-7, with a possible D match to TRBD1 (7 bases). Trimming removed 2 bases at V and 3 bases at J, with 20 bases between. This CDR3 region has 17 residues. Germline V gives CDR1 MRHNA, CDR2 SNTAGT. In DNA, the CDR3 is TGTGCCAGCAGTGACGAGAATCCGCGACAGGGAGGCTACGAGCAGTACGTC. Its protein is CASSDENPRQGGYEQYV.

This clone was counted a few times. Other DNA sequences of this sample code for an identical CDR3. The chain couples TRBV27 to TRBJ2-1, with 11 positions matching TRBD2. V shed 6 bases, J shed 4 bases, and the junction held 5 bases outside the gene matches. The germline V gene has CDR1 MNHEY and CDR2 SMNVEV (reference sequence). The CDR3 covers 15 residues. The CDR3 nucleotides read TGTGCCAGCAGCCCAGGGACTAGCGGATACAATGAGCAGTTCTTC. Protein product: CASSPGTSGYNEQFF.

The CDR3 nucleotides are TGTGCCAGCAGGCAAGACTCAACTAATGAAAAACTGTTTTTT. It encodes CASRQDSTNEKLFF. This chain joins TRBV2 and TRBJ1-4, with D hard to call. V gave up 6 bases and J gave up 0 bases, with 8 bases separating them. CDR1 and CDR2 (germline): SNHLY, FYNNEI. The length of the CDR3 is 14 residues.

This clone occurred once. The chain joins TRBV30 to TRBJ1-1; 10 nucleotides align to TRBD1. Losses at the gene ends were 0 bases for V and 1 base for J; bases not matched to a gene: 14. Germline assignment: CDR1 GTSNPN and CDR2 SVGIG (reference sequence). The CDR3 consists of 19 residues. Written as DNA, the CDR3 is TGTGCCTGGAGTGTACCTTTTTCTGGACAGGGGGAAGAGAACACTGAAGCTTTCTTT. This translates into CAWSVPFSGQGEENTEAFF.

This chain uses TRBV6-1 with TRBJ2-7; tentatively, D is TRBD2 (5 bases). Germline assignment: CDR1 MNHNS and CDR2 SASEGT. The V and J ends lost 8 bases and 2 bases respectively, with 19 bases between them. This CDR3 has 15 residues. The CDR3 region has the DNA TGTGCCAGCTCCATGGGTTCGGGAATCACCTACGAGCAGTACGTC. It translates to CASSMGSGITYEQYV.

The V and J genes are TRBV6-5 and TRBJ2-5; TRBD1 aligns across 9 bases. This CDR3 comprises 15 residues. Germline V gene lookup returns CDR1 MNHEY and CDR2 SVGAGI. V shed 6 bases and J 2 bases; nucleotides not matched to a gene: 7. The CDR3 region has the DNA TGTGCCAGCAGAGGGGGGACAGGGCCTCAAGAGACCCAGTACTTC. The encoded protein is CASRGGTGPQETQYF.

This clone was seen a handful of times. The genes are TRBV29-1 and TRBJ1-2, with a possible D match to TRBD1 (5 bases). This CDR3 is built from 12 residues. Trimming left V 6 bases short and J 5 bases short, with 13 bases between. Germline CDR1 and CDR2: SQVTM and ANQGSEA. CDR3 in DNA: TGCAGCGTCCTCGGGGGGAAGTATGGCTACACCTTC. This encodes CSVLGGKYGYTF.

The chain carries TRBV29-1 and TRBJ1-2; D not resolved. CDR3 size: 13 residues. Germline V gene lookup returns CDR1 SQVTM and CDR2 ANQGSEA. V was clipped by 4 bases and J by 6 bases, with 15 bases between them. CDR3 DNA: TGCAGCGTTGGACCCACACGGAGCCATGGCTACACCTTC. Encoded protein: CSVGPTRSHGYTF.

V usage is TRBV27 and J usage is TRBJ2-7; 10 bases align to TRBD1. The CDR3 sequence is 16 residues long. Per germline, CDR1 MNHEY and CDR2 SMNVEV (reference sequence). V was clipped by 4 bases and J by 4 bases; unmatched bases: 10. Written as DNA, the CDR3 is TGTGCCAGCAGTTCCTCGCCGGGACAGGGGCTTTACGAGCAGTACTTC. It yields the protein CASSSSPGQGLYEQYF.

V and J are TRBV9 and TRBJ2-1; TRBD2 matches 7 bases. V trimming: 3 bases; J trimming: 7 bases; junction bases outside the gene matches: 22. The CDR3 runs 19 residues. CDR1 is SGDLS and CDR2 is YYNGEE in the germline V gene. CDR3 region: CASSAGPFSGWEGLNEQFF. The CDR3 coding sequence is TGTGCCAGCAGCGCGGGCCCCTTTTCGGGGTGGGAGGGCCTTAATGAGCAGTTCTTC.

The rearrangement links TRBV4-2 to TRBJ2-1, with 10 bases aligning to TRBD2. The CDR3 is 15 amino acids. In germline, CDR1 is LGHNA, CDR2 YNFKEQ. The ends lost 2 bases at V and 5 bases at J; junction bases unmatched: 3. CDR3: CASSQLAGGNNEQFF. In DNA, the CDR3 is TGTGCCAGCAGCCAATTAGCGGGGGGAAACAATGAGCAGTTCTTC.

This clone was counted a single time. The chain employs TRBV6-1 and TRBJ2-7; D is unresolved. The ends were cut back, 1 base at V and 4 bases at J, with 11 bases in the middle. The germline V gene encodes CDR1 MNHNS and CDR2 SASEGT. This CDR3 comprises 14 residues. The CDR3 coding sequence is TGTGCCAGCAGTGAAGTACAGAGAGAATACGAGCAGTACTTC. Residues: CASSEVQREYEQYF.

The gene calls are TRBV2 and TRBJ2-3, with D tentatively TRBD2 (5 bases). V lost 4 bases, J lost 5 bases, and 13 bases lay in between. The CDR3 covers 14 residues. Germline loops: CDR1 SNHLY, CDR2 FYNNEI. CDR3 protein: CASSGRGSGDTQYF. CDR3 nucleotides: TGTGCCAGCAGTGGGCGAGGGAGTGGAGATACGCAGTATTTT.

The sample holds one count of this clone. V usage is TRBV28 and J usage is TRBJ1-2; 10 bases map to TRBD1. The CDR3 sequence is 16 residues long. The V segment lost 4 bases and the J segment 5 bases; nucleotides outside the gene matches: 10. Germline-derived CDR1 and CDR2 are MDHEN and SYDVKM. CDR3 bases: TGTGCCAGCAGTTCGGATCGACAGGGGGCAAGATATGGCTACACCTTC. It translates to CASSSDRQGARYGYTF.

The chain uses TRBV7-2 and TRBJ1-4, with TRBD1 as a possible D gene (6 bases). CDR1 and CDR2 (germline): SGHTA, FQGNSA. V was trimmed by 5 bases and J by 0 bases, leaving 16 bases between them. The CDR3 runs to 17 residues. The CDR3 bases are TGTGCCAGCAGCCCCAGAACGGGGACAACAACTAATGAAAAACTGTTTTTT. Amino acid sequence: CASSPRTGTTTNEKLFF.

This clone was observed a few times. J is TRBJ1-4 and V is TRBV5-1; no clear D gene. This CDR3 has 16 residues. Germline loops: CDR1 SGHRS, CDR2 YFSETQ. V was trimmed by 6 bases and J by 3 bases, leaving 18 bases between them. Written as DNA, the CDR3 is TGCGCCAGCACCTCTTCCCCGGGAGGAGCTAATGAAAAACTGTTTTTT. This translates into CASTSSPGGANEKLFF.

The chain joins TRBV30 to TRBJ1-3, with 9 bases that match TRBD1. This CDR3 contains 19 residues. V lost 2 bases and J lost 0; bases outside the gene matches: 14. Germline V gene sequence: CDR1 GTSNPN, CDR2 SVGIG (reference sequence). CDR3 amino acids: CAWSSGTGLRGPSGNTIYF. The CDR3 nucleotides are TGTGCCTGGAGTTCCGGGACAGGGTTAAGGGGGCCCTCTGGAAACACCATATATTTT.

The V and J genes are TRBV5-1 and TRBJ1-1, with D uncertain. Looked up from germline, CDR1 is SGHRS and CDR2 is YFSETQ. Trimming took off 2 bases at V and 4 bases at J, with 12 bases between the two ends. This CDR3 comprises 14 residues. CDR3 amino acids: CASSLYRELTEAFF. In DNA form, the CDR3 reads TGCGCCAGCAGCTTATACCGGGAGCTCACTGAAGCTTTCTTT.

The V and J genes are TRBV4-1 and TRBJ1-5; 11 bases match TRBD1. V trimming: 4 bases; J trimming: 7 bases; junction bases outside the gene matches: 9. CDR1 is MGHRA, CDR2 YSYEKL, per germline. The CDR3 sequence is 16 residues long. The CDR3 is CASSLGQGARGQPQHF. The CDR3 bases are TGCGCCAGCAGCCTCGGACAGGGGGCGCGGGGACAGCCCCAGCATTTT.

The CDR3 protein is CASSSEAGAGKETQYF. The CDR3 coding sequence is TGTGCCAGCAGCTCAGAGGCGGGCGCGGGTAAAGAGACCCAGTACTTC. The chain carries TRBV7-9 and TRBJ2-5; possibly TRBD2 for D (5 bases). The CDR3 has 16 residues. Trimming stripped 4 bases from V and 3 bases from J, with 18 bases between. Germline CDR1 reads SEHNR; CDR2 reads FQNEAQ (reference sequence).

Here the CDR3 reads CASSGQGLYNEQFF. CDR3 bases: TGTGCCAGCAGTGGGCAGGGTCTATACAATGAGCAGTTCTTC. V gene TRBV2 combines with J gene TRBJ2-1; TRBD1 might be the D (5 bases). Germline CDR1 is SNHLY and CDR2 is FYNNEI. Deletions cut 4 bases from V and 4 bases from J, with 11 bases between. The CDR3 loop spans 14 amino acids.

The rearrangement joins TRBV11-2 to TRBJ2-7, with TRBD1 identical over 9 bases. The CDR3 extends over 16 amino acids. Germline values: CDR1 SGHAT, CDR2 FQNNGV. The ends lost 5 bases at V and 3 bases at J; junction bases unmatched: 11. The CDR3 DNA sequence: TGTGCCAGCAGCCCCCTCGCCCGGACAGGGGTCTACGAGCAGTACTTC. As protein: CASSPLARTGVYEQYF.

The chain is built from TRBV5-1 and TRBJ1-1, with D perhaps matching TRBD1 (6 bases). Trimming took 4 bases from V and 1 from J, leaving 23 bases between them. The CDR3 loop spans 18 amino acids. Per germline, CDR1 SGHRS and CDR2 YFSETQ. The CDR3 sequence: CASSAPARGASRNTEAFF. Written as DNA, the CDR3 is TGCGCCAGCAGCGCCCCTGCCAGGGGCGCTTCTCGGAACACTGAAGCTTTCTTT.

The chain carries TRBV5-1 and TRBJ2-4; weak D call: TRBD1 (6 bases). In germline, CDR1 is SGHRS, CDR2 YFSETQ. This CDR3 comprises 14 residues. Deletions cut 2 bases from V and 5 bases from J, with 11 bases between. The CDR3 nucleotides read TGCGCCAGCAGCTTTGAGGACAGAGAAAACATTCAGTACTTC. Protein: CASSFEDRENIQYF. The variable domain in full, with the rest retrieved from reference TRBV5-1 and TRBJ2-4, is KAGVTQTPRYLIKTRGQQVTLSCSPISGHRSVSWYQQTPGQGLQFLFEYFSETQRNKGNFPGRFSGRQFSNSRSEMNVSTLELGDSALYLCASSFEDRENIQYFGAGTRLSVL.

The chain employs TRBV5-1 and TRBJ2-7; maybe TRBD1 (5 bases). CDR3 length equals 12 residues. V was pared by 0 bases and J by 5 bases, with 6 bases between. Germline V CDR1 and CDR2: SGHRS, YFSETQ. The CDR3 nucleotides are TGCGCCAGCAGCTTGGCAGGGAACGAGCAGTACTTC. This sequence encodes CASSLAGNEQYF.

The genes are TRBV5-4 and TRBJ2-3, with D possibly TRBD2 on 6 matching bases. V gave up 5 bases and J gave up 0 bases, with 10 bases separating them. CDR1 is SGHNT, CDR2 YYREEE, per germline (reference sequence). This CDR3 comprises 14 residues. CDR3 in amino acids: CASRAGRSTDTQYF. As DNA, the CDR3 is TGTGCCAGCAGGGCGGGGCGAAGCACAGATACGCAGTATTTT.

The genes are TRBV28 and TRBJ2-2, with TRBD2 as a possible D gene (5 bases). CDR3 length equals 17 residues. CDR1 and CDR2 (germline): MDHEN, SYDVKM. Trimming left V 1 base short and J 6 bases short, with 18 bases between. The DNA of the CDR3 is TGTGCCAGCAGTTTATTCCCCTGGAACGGGGAGTCCGGGGAGCTGTTTTTT. It translates to CASSLFPWNGESGELFF.

The rearrangement links TRBV6-1 to TRBJ1-5, with unresolved D. This CDR3 spans 16 amino acids. The V gene lost 2 bases and the J gene lost 0 bases, with 11 bases spanning the gap. CDR1 and CDR2 (germline): MNHNS, SASEGT. CDR3 sequence reads: CASSEHTDYSNQPQHF. CDR3 bases: TGTGCCAGCAGTGAACACACAGACTATAGCAATCAGCCCCAGCATTTT.

The V call is TRBV7-8, the J call TRBJ2-2; tentatively, D is TRBD2 (7 bases). Germline V gives CDR1 SGHVS, CDR2 FQNEAQ. The CDR3 has 16 amino acids. V was shortened by 5 bases and J by 0 bases, with 13 bases between the two germline ends. For the CDR3, the DNA is TGTGCCAGCAGCGGGAGCGGGACAACGAACACCGGGGAGCTGTTTTTT. It yields the protein CASSGSGTTNTGELFF.